The sequence of this TCR beta chain was determined in a study of T cell clusters in autoimmune cytopenias. About the study: The mean age of healthy donor controls was more than 55 years, the median roughly 60 years. The median distinct TRB clonotype count was approximately 2,500 per sample, from a median approximately 52,000 reads.

Notes on the study in general: The T cell clusters came from computational analysis alone and lack functional validation.

Concerning this clonotype itself: Its target is not known.

TRB was amplified from roughly 250 ng of peripheral blood genomic DNA per sample. Germline CDR1 LNHDA, CDR2 SQIVND (reference sequence). The CDR3 is made up of 14 amino acids. Multiplex touch-down PCR amplified TRB using TRB-A and TRB-B pools in one tube. For each CDR3 protein, TCRdb gives one entry from its re-call of the multiplex PCR reads, without DNA. Its table lists approximately 5,200 distinct CDR3 sequences. Another study also made use of these data, one on T cell repertoires in aging, cancer and after chemotherapy. That study adds: In healthy donors, age-related TCR diversity loss mainly reflected lost richness.

This receptor was taken from a human donor in good health. The specimen was peripheral blood. This chain connects TRBV19 to TRBJ2-7; there is no DNA to check the TCRdb D call of TRBD1. The CDR3 sequence: CASSPGTFPDEQYF. Using reference TRBV19 and TRBJ2-7 for the parts outside the CDR3, the full variable domain is DGGITQSPKYLFRKEGQNVTLSCEQNLNHDAMYWYRQDPGQGLRLIYYSQIVNDFQKGDIAEGYSVSREKKESFPLTVTSAQKNPTAFYLCASSPGTFPDEQYFGPGTRLTVT.